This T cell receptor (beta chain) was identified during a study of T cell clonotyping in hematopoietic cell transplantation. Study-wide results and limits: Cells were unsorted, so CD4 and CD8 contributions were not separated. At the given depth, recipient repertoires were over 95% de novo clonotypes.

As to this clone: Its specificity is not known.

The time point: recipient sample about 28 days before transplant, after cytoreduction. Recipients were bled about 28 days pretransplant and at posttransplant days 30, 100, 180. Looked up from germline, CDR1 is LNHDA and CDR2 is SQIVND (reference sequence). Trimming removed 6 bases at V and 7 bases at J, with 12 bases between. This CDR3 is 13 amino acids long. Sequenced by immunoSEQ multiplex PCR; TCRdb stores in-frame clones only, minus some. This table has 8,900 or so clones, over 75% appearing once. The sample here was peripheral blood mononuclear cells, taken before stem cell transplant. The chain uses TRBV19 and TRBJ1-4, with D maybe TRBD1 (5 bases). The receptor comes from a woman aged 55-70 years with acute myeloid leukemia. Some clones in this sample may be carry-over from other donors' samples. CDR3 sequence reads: CASSPGSGEKLFF. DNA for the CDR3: TGTGCCAGTAGCCCAGGGTCCGGTGAAAAACTGTTTTTT.